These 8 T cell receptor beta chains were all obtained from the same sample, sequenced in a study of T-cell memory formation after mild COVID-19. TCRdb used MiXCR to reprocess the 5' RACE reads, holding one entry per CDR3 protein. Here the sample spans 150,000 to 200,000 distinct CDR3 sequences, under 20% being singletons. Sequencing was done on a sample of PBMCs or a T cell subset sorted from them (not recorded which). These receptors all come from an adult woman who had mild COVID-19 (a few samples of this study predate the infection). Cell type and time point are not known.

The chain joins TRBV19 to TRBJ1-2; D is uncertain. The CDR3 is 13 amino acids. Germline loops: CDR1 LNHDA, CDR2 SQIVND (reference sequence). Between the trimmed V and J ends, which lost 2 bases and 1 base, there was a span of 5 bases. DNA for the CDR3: TGTGCCAGTAGTATAACAAGTAACTATGGCTACACCTTC. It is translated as CASSITSNYGYTF.

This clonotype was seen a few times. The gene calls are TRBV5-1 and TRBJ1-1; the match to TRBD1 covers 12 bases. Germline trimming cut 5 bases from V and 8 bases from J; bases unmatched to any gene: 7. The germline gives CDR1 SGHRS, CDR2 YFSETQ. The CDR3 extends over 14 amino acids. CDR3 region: CASSYGTGGVEAFF. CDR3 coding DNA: TGCGCCAGCAGTTACGGGACAGGGGGCGTAGAAGCTTTCTTT.

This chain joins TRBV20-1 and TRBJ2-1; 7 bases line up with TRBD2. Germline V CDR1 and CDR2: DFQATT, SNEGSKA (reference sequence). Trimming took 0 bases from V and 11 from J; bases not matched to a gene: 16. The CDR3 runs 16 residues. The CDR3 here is CSARDLGEGPLRKQFF. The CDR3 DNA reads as TGCAGTGCTAGAGATTTGGGGGAGGGCCCTTTGAGGAAGCAGTTCTTC.

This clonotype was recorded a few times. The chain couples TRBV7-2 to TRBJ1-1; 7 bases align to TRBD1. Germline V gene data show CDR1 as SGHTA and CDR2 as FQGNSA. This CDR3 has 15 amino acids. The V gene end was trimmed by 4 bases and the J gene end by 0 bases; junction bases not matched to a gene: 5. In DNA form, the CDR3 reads TGTGCCAGCAGCTCGAGGACAGGATTGAACACTGAAGCTTTCTTT. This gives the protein CASSSRTGLNTEAFF.

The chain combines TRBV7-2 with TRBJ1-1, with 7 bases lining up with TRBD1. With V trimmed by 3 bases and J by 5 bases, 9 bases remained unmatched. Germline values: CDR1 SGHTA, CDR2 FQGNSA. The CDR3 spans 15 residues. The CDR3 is CASSFLATGETEAFF. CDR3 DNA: TGTGCCAGCAGCTTTCTCGCTACAGGGGAGACTGAAGCTTTCTTT.

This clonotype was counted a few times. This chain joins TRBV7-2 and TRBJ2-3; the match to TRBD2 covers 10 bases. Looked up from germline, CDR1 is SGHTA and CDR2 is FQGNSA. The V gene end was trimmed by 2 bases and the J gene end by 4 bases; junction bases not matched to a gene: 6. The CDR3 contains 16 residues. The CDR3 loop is CASSLMALAGADTQYF. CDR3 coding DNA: TGTGCCAGCAGCTTAATGGCTCTAGCGGGGGCAGATACGCAGTATTTT.

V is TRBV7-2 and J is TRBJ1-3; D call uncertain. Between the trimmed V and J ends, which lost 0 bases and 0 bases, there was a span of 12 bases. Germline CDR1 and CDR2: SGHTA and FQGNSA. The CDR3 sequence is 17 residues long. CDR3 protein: CASSLAFRISSGNTIYF. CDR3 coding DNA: TGTGCCAGCAGCTTAGCTTTCCGGATTAGCTCTGGAAACACCATATATTTT.

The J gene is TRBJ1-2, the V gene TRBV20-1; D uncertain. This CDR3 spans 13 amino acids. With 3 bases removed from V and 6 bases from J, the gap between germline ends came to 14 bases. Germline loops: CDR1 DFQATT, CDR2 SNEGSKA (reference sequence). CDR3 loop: CSASWRKKDGYTF. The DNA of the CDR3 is TGCAGTGCTAGTTGGCGAAAGAAGGATGGCTACACCTTC.